This passage covers 19 T cell receptor beta chains from one sample sequenced in a study of blood T cell dynamics during melanoma immunotherapy. Assay used: immunoSEQ multiplex PCR; TCRdb lists only in-frame clones, some missing. This table holds over 5,500 clones, around 80% found once. Stated time point: pre-treatment baseline. The specimen comprised blood, sampled from a patient treated with checkpoint blockade. The origin of the receptors is a human donor with melanoma.

The chain is built from TRBV7-2 and TRBJ1-4; D unresolved. Germline-derived CDR1 and CDR2 are SGHTA and FQGNSA. The V end lost 1 base, the J end lost 0 bases, and 9 bases lay between the germline ends. The CDR3 contains 16 residues. Here the CDR3 DNA reads TGTGCCAGCAGCTTAGGGTCAGGTCCAACTAATGAAAAACTGTTTTTT. Residues: CASSLGSGPTNEKLFF.

V and J are TRBV4-2 and TRBJ2-1; 14 nucleotides align to TRBD2. The trim removed 4 bases at V and 8 bases at J, leaving 7 bases unmatched. Germline-derived CDR1 and CDR2 are LGHNA and YNFKEQ. The CDR3 contains 16 residues. CDR3 in DNA: TGTGCCAGCAGCCCGGGACTAGCGGGAGTTATGTATGAGCAGTTCTTC. As protein: CASSPGLAGVMYEQFF.

V and J are TRBV10-1 and TRBJ2-2, with 11 bases matching TRBD1. This CDR3 has 20 residues. Germline trimming cut 3 bases from V and 0 bases from J; bases unmatched to any gene: 12. CDR1 is WNHNN and CDR2 is SYGVQD in the germline V gene (reference sequence). CDR3 coding DNA: TGCGCCAGCAGTGACCCCGGGACAGGGGGAATTCTATCGAACACCGGGGAGCTGTTTTTT. Translated: CASSDPGTGGILSNTGELFF.

This chain uses TRBV9 with TRBJ1-5; perhaps TRBD1 as D (5 bases). CDR3 length: 15 amino acids. CDR1 SGDLS and CDR2 YYNGEE come from the germline V gene. V lost 0 bases, J lost 6 bases, and 13 bases lay in between. CDR3 nucleotides: TGTGCCAGCAGCGTAGGACTCGGTCAGGGTCAGCCCCAGCATTTT. Translation: CASSVGLGQGQPQHF.

The V and J genes are TRBV9 and TRBJ1-3; D gene uncertain. Trimming removed 0 bases from V and 0 bases from J, with 7 bases in between. Germline lookup yields CDR1 SGDLS and CDR2 YYNGEE. This CDR3 is built from 15 residues. CDR3 protein: CASSVDQASGNTIYF. In DNA, the CDR3 is TGTGCCAGCAGCGTAGACCAAGCCTCTGGAAACACCATATATTTT.

The chain uses TRBV6-6 and TRBJ1-1; D gene uncertain. In germline, CDR1 is MNHNY, CDR2 SVGAGI (reference sequence). Trimming took 2 bases from V and 4 from J, leaving 11 bases between them. The CDR3 runs to 14 residues. CDR3 bases: TGTGCCAGCAGTTACGGCAAAGGTGCCACTGAAGCTTTCTTT. This translates into CASSYGKGATEAFF.

The chain combines TRBV11-1 with TRBJ1-5; the match to TRBD1 covers 10 bases. V dropped 5 bases and J dropped 1; count of bases not matched to a gene: 11. This CDR3 region has 18 residues. Germline lookup yields CDR1 SGHAT and CDR2 FQDESV (reference sequence). CDR3 coding DNA: TGTGCCAGCAGCAAGACAGGGGGCCTGAGAGTAAGCAATCAGCCCCAGCATTTT. It encodes CASSKTGGLRVSNQPQHF.

The V and J genes are TRBV7-3 and TRBJ2-7; D is uncertain. The germline V gene encodes CDR1 SGHTA and CDR2 FQGTGA. The V and J ends lost 5 bases and 3 bases respectively, with 14 bases between them. The CDR3 has 14 amino acids. In DNA form, the CDR3 reads TGTGCCAGCAGCCAAGGTCACCTTGGCTACGAGCAGTACTTC. Protein product: CASSQGHLGYEQYF.

The chain uses TRBV10-3 and TRBJ1-1, with D uncertain. From germline, CDR1 is ENHRY and CDR2 SYGVKD. Trimming removed 6 bases from V and 1 base from J, with 9 bases in between. This CDR3 is built from 13 residues. The CDR3 nucleotides read TGTGCCATCAGGGATTACACGAACACTGAAGCTTTCTTT. Amino acids: CAIRDYTNTEAFF.

The chain uses TRBV5-4 and TRBJ1-2, with a tentative D call TRBD1 (6 bases). Germline CDR1 is SGHNT and CDR2 is YYREEE (reference sequence). Trimming left V 0 bases short and J 7 bases short, with 19 bases between. CDR3 length: 16 amino acids. CDR3 sequence reads: CASSLGGAPGSSGYTF. DNA of the CDR3: TGTGCCAGCAGCTTGGGGGGGGCGCCAGGATCAAGTGGCTACACCTTC.

This clone has a handful of counts. CDR3 sequence reads: CAPEPGLAGTTDTGELFF. CDR3 bases: TGCGCCCCCGAACCGGGACTAGCGGGAACGACGGACACCGGGGAGCTGTTTTTT. V and J are TRBV10-1 and TRBJ2-2; TRBD2 agrees at 13 bases. CDR3 length: 18 amino acids. The germline gives CDR1 WNHNN, CDR2 SYGVQD (reference sequence). Losses at the gene ends were 11 bases for V and 3 bases for J; bases not matched to a gene: 15.

The gene calls are TRBV30 and TRBJ2-3; D tentatively reads TRBD1 or TRBD2 (5 bases each). The CDR3 consists of 15 residues. V was clipped by 0 bases and J by 2 bases, with 12 bases between them. Germline CDR1 GTSNPN, CDR2 SVGIG (reference sequence). Here the CDR3 DNA reads TGTGCCTGGAGTGTGGGGGACGGGGCCACAGATACGCAGTATTTT. Translation: CAWSVGDGATDTQYF.

This clone was seen a handful of times. One junction end does not reproduce the germline sequence, and a read error may be involved. The J gene is TRBJ1-2, the V gene TRBV18; TRBD1 aligns across 8 bases. The CDR3 sequence is 15 residues long. Per the germline V gene, CDR1 is KGHSH and CDR2 is LQKENI. The CDR3 nucleotides read TGTGCCAGCTCCCCACCCGCCCAGGGGGCATATGGCTACACCTTC. Translated, it gives CASSPPAQGAYGYTF. Full variable domain (rest looked up from reference TRBV18 and TRBJ1-2): NAGVMQNPRHLVRRRGQEARLRCSPMKGHSHVYWYRQLPEEGLKFMVYLQKENIIDESGMPKERFSAEFPKEGPSILRIQQVVRGDSAAYFCASSPPAQGAYGYTFGSGTRLTVV.

This chain uses TRBV7-9 with TRBJ1-4, with 9 nucleotides matching TRBD1. The V segment lost 5 bases and the J segment 4 bases; nucleotides outside the gene matches: 14. This CDR3 is built from 18 residues. In germline, CDR1 is SEHNR, CDR2 FQNEAQ (reference sequence). The chain's CDR3 is CASSPGPPRTGDNEKLFF. CDR3 nucleotide sequence: TGTGCCAGCAGCCCCGGACCCCCTAGGACAGGGGATAATGAAAAACTGTTTTTT.

In regard to this clone: The junction departs from germline at one end; a sequencing error may be responsible. This rearrangement joins TRBV6-1 to TRBJ1-1; weak D call: TRBD1 (5 bases). There are 16 residues in the CDR3. Germline CDR1 reads MNHNS; CDR2 reads SASEGT. CDR3 protein: CASREARGTLNTEAFF. The DNA for the CDR3 is TGTGCCAGCAGAGAAGCTAGGGGAACCCTGAACACTGAAGCTTTCTTT.

The J gene is TRBJ2-6, the V gene TRBV5-1; D is possibly TRBD1 or TRBD2 (5 bases each). CDR1 SGHRS and CDR2 YFSETQ come from the germline V gene. The CDR3 is made up of 16 amino acids. V was clipped by 4 bases and J by 0 bases, with 11 bases between them. Written as DNA, the CDR3 is TGCGCCAGCAGCCTTACCGGGACCTCTGGGGCCAACGTCCTGACTTTC. Amino acid sequence: CASSLTGTSGANVLTF.

V is TRBV5-1 and J is TRBJ1-1; TRBD1 matches at 12 bases. CDR1 is SGHRS, CDR2 YFSETQ, per germline. The CDR3 is 15 residues long. Losses at the gene ends were 5 bases for V and 6 bases for J; bases not matched to a gene: 8. Here the CDR3 DNA reads TGCGCCAGCAGTCCCGGGACAGGGGGCGCCCCTGAAGCTTTCTTT. Its translation is CASSPGTGGAPEAFF.

The CDR3 nucleotides are TGTGCCAGCAAGAGTCAGGGGCCCAACACCGGGGAGCTGTTTTTT. Encoded protein: CASKSQGPNTGELFF. The chain links TRBV2 to TRBJ2-2; TRBD1 is a possible D gene (6 bases). The germline V and J ends were trimmed by 7 bases and 2 bases, with 14 bases remaining between them. The CDR3 runs 15 residues. Germline lookup yields CDR1 SNHLY and CDR2 FYNNEI.

This rearrangement joins TRBV27 to TRBJ2-5, with TRBD1 matching 8 bases. The last part of the DNA fits TRBJ2-7 better; the J call may be wrong. The germline gives CDR1 MNHEY, CDR2 SMNVEV (reference sequence). The CDR3 runs 14 residues. In nucleotides, the CDR3 is TGTGCCAGCAGTTTAGGGACAGGTGCCTACGAGCAGTACTTC. Its protein is CASSLGTGAYEQYF.